This T cell receptor (beta chain) stems from a study of blood T cell repertoires in COVID-19. TCRdb keeps only in-frame clones here, not all; method: immunoSEQ multiplex PCR. This sample has around 320,000 clones, with roughly 90% found just once. The specimen was PBMCs or T cells enriched from blood (not recorded which). The sequence came from a woman in her twenties or thirties who had been exposed to COVID-19.

CDR3 residues: CSTSGTGLQETQYF. The DNA of the CDR3 is TGCAGCACTAGCGGGACGGGTTTACAAGAGACCCAGTACTTC. J is TRBJ2-5 and V is TRBV29-1, with TRBD2 matching 10 bases. Germline V gene data show CDR1 as SQVTM and CDR2 as ANQGSEA. This CDR3 is built from 14 residues. After removal of 8 bases from V and 2 bases from J, the junction contained 8 bases not matched to a gene.